A single sample gave rise to the 24 T cell receptor beta chains below, sequenced in a study of beta chain features in type 1 diabetes. Expressed TCRB transcripts were sequenced because the isolated RNA had all been reverse transcribed beforehand. Clones were sequenced by immunoSEQ multiplex PCR, and TCRdb holds only the in-frame ones, with some missing. The data show 300,000 to 350,000 clones, 7.5% to 9% seen once. Input material: central memory CD4+ T cells from blood. Every receptor here comes from a woman under 30 in good health.

This clone was observed at least ten times. V is TRBV27 and J is TRBJ2-3; D is undetermined. The V and J ends lost 8 bases and 0 bases respectively, with 15 bases between them. The CDR3 runs to 15 residues. Germline loops: CDR1 MNHEY, CDR2 SMNVEV (reference sequence). The CDR3: CASADIADSTDTQYF. Written as DNA, the CDR3 is TGTGCCAGCGCCGATATCGCGGATAGCACAGATACGCAGTATTTT.

Note on this clone: This sample also contains other DNA sequences that code for the same CDR3. The rearrangement joins TRBV18 to TRBJ1-5; D not certain. There are 13 residues in the CDR3. Germline V gene lookup returns CDR1 KGHSH and CDR2 LQKENI. Trimming took off 3 bases at V and 0 bases at J, with 3 bases between the two ends. For the CDR3, the DNA is TGTGCCAGCTCACCTGCTAGCAATCAGCCCCAGCATTTT. Translating it yields CASSPASNQPQHF.

This clone has only a few counts. V usage is TRBV25-1 and J usage is TRBJ2-2; TRBD1 agrees at 7 bases. The CDR3 extends over 15 amino acids. CDR1 and CDR2 (germline): MGHDK, SYGVNS. J lost 5 bases, V lost 7 bases, and 10 bases had no gene match. CDR3 sequence: CASTSGGQLTGELFF. CDR3 bases: TGTGCCAGCACATCAGGGGGACAGTTAACCGGGGAGCTGTTTTTT.

This chain joins TRBV7-2 and TRBJ2-3, with D perhaps matching TRBD2 (5 bases). The V end lost 3 bases, the J end lost 6 bases, and 10 bases lay between the germline ends. Germline values: CDR1 SGHTA, CDR2 FQGNSA. CDR3 length: 13 residues. Written as DNA, the CDR3 is TGTGCCAGCAGCTTCCTAGCCATGGATACGCAGTATTTT. Protein sequence: CASSFLAMDTQYF.

The V and J genes are TRBV6-1 and TRBJ1-1; D remains unclear. The CDR3 is 11 residues long. The germline gives CDR1 MNHNS, CDR2 SASEGT. Trimming removed 3 bases from V and 11 bases from J, with 10 bases in between. The CDR3 DNA sequence: TGTGCCAGCAGTGAGATTAAGTTTGCTTTCTTT. This encodes CASSEIKFAFF.

This clone was recorded a few times. The CDR3 bases are TGTGCCAGCAGCTTGGGACAGGGCCTCTCCTACGAGCAGTACTTC. Amino acid sequence: CASSLGQGLSYEQYF. The rearrangement links TRBV7-9 to TRBJ2-7; 9 nucleotides align to TRBD1. J gave up 0 bases and V 3 bases, and 3 bases lay outside the gene matches. The CDR3 covers 15 residues. Per germline, CDR1 SEHNR and CDR2 FQNEAQ (reference sequence).

This clone was counted between two and nine times. Other DNA sequences in the same sample also yield this CDR3. This chain connects TRBV4-3 to TRBJ2-1; 7 bases fit TRBD2. The CDR3 length is 15 residues. With V trimmed by 1 base and J by 7 bases, 7 bases remained unmatched. Germline lookup yields CDR1 LGHNA and CDR2 YSLEER. The CDR3 nucleotides read TGCGCCAGCAGCCAAGGCGGGAGAGGGAGAAATGAGCAGTTCTTC. Residues: CASSQGGRGRNEQFF.

This clone has a handful of counts. The chain combines TRBV6-6 with TRBJ1-2; a possible D gene is TRBD1 (5 bases). This CDR3 is built from 14 residues. In germline, CDR1 is MNHNY, CDR2 SVGAGI (reference sequence). Trimming pared 2 bases from V and 7 bases from J, leaving 14 bases between. The CDR3 sequence: CASSYPQTGTGYTF. In DNA, the CDR3 is TGTGCCAGCAGTTACCCCCAAACAGGCACTGGCTACACCTTC.

This clone has a handful of counts. This sample includes further DNA sequences coding for the same CDR3. V gene TRBV7-9 combines with J gene TRBJ2-5, with 9 bases lining up with TRBD2. The V and J ends lost 1 base and 2 bases, in that order; junction bases with no gene match: 2. Germline V gene lookup returns CDR1 SEHNR and CDR2 FQNEAQ (reference sequence). This CDR3 contains 15 residues. This CDR3 is CASSLVLAGQETQYF. CDR3 DNA: TGTGCCAGCAGCTTAGTACTAGCGGGTCAAGAGACCCAGTACTTC.

This clone has only a few counts. Other DNA sequences in the sample encode the same CDR3. This rearrangement joins TRBV11-2 to TRBJ1-1; D is uncertain. Germline CDR1 and CDR2: SGHAT and FQNNGV. The V end lost 5 bases, the J end lost 1 base, and 5 bases lay between the germline ends. The CDR3 is 12 amino acids. For the CDR3, the DNA is TGTGCCAGCAGCCGTAGGAACACTGAAGCTTTCTTT. The encoded protein is CASSRRNTEAFF.

This clone was detected many times. V gene TRBV10-3 combines with J gene TRBJ2-5; maybe TRBD1 (5 bases). CDR3 size: 13 residues. Germline loops: CDR1 ENHRY, CDR2 SYGVKD. Trimming took 6 bases from V and 4 from J, leaving 12 bases between them. CDR3 sequence (DNA): TGTGCCATCAGCGGACAAGAAGGAGAGACCCAGTACTTC. This translates into CAISGQEGETQYF.

This clone was picked up a small number of times. The rearrangement links TRBV7-2 to TRBJ2-2; D is unclear. The CDR3 contains 18 residues. Germline values: CDR1 SGHTA, CDR2 FQGNSA. Trimming took off 0 bases at V and 0 bases at J, with 14 bases between the two ends. As DNA, the CDR3 is TGTGCCAGCAGCTTAGCGCTTGTCCGAGAGTCGAACACCGGGGAGCTGTTTTTT. It specifies CASSLALVRESNTGELFF.

The chain couples TRBV28 to TRBJ2-5, with D tentatively TRBD1 (5 bases). The CDR3 contains 15 residues. Trimming pared 4 bases from V and 5 bases from J, leaving 17 bases between. CDR1 is MDHEN, CDR2 SYDVKM, per germline. CDR3 residues: CASSYLGVGLETQYF. The CDR3 DNA is TGTGCCAGCAGTTATCTAGGGGTCGGGCTGGAGACCCAGTACTTC. Full variable domain (outside the CDR3, taken from reference TRBV28 and TRBJ2-5): DVKVTQSSRYLVKRTGEKVFLECVQDMDHENMFWYRQDPGLGLRLIYFSYDVKMKEKGDIPEGYSVSREKKERFSLILESASTNQTSMYLCASSYLGVGLETQYFGPGTRLLVL.

The V and J genes are TRBV7-2 and TRBJ1-1; D might be TRBD1 (5 bases). The CDR3 is 13 residues long. In germline, CDR1 is SGHTA, CDR2 FQGNSA. With 0 bases removed from V and 11 bases from J, the gap between germline ends came to 13 bases. The CDR3 protein is CASSLAFDSDAFF. CDR3 nucleotides: TGTGCCAGCAGCTTAGCATTTGACAGCGATGCTTTCTTT.

This clone appeared a few times. The rearrangement uses TRBV28 and TRBJ1-2; tentatively, D is TRBD1 (6 bases). Germline lookup yields CDR1 MDHEN and CDR2 SYDVKM. V lost 6 bases and J lost 4, with 21 bases in between. The CDR3 runs to 16 residues. DNA for the CDR3: TGTGCCAGCAGCCCCGCCTCGGGGGCGGGGACCTATGGCTACACCTTC. Amino acid sequence: CASSPASGAGTYGYTF.

About this clone itself: One end of the junction fails to match germline, which may point to a read error. The CDR3 DNA reads as TGTGCCAGCAGTCCCCTCTCAGGATTCTATCGCTACACCTTC. Translating it yields CASSPLSGFYRYTF. J is TRBJ1-2 and V is TRBV27; D is unclear. The length of the CDR3 is 14 residues. CDR1 MNHEY and CDR2 SMNVEV come from the germline V gene (reference sequence).

The chain couples TRBV28 to TRBJ2-4; tentatively, D is TRBD1 (5 bases). Germline V gives CDR1 MDHEN, CDR2 SYDVKM. With 4 bases removed from V and 6 bases from J, the gap between germline ends came to 13 bases. There are 14 residues in the CDR3. The CDR3 DNA follows: TGTGCCAGCAGTTCAGTGGACACTGGAAACATTCAGTACTTC. Translation: CASSSVDTGNIQYF.

The chain has TRBV11-2 and TRBJ2-2; the D is unclear. The V end lost 5 bases, the J end lost 5 bases, and 12 bases lay between the germline ends. The CDR3 is 14 amino acids. Looked up from germline, CDR1 is SGHAT and CDR2 is FQNNGV. CDR3 amino acids: CASSPRTITGELFF. The DNA for the CDR3 is TGTGCCAGCAGCCCGCGCACTATAACCGGGGAGCTGTTTTTT.

The rearrangement joins TRBV9 to TRBJ2-1, with D possibly TRBD1 on 6 matching bases. Germline V gene sequence: CDR1 SGDLS, CDR2 YYNGEE. V dropped 7 bases and J dropped 4 bases, with 15 bases sitting between them. The CDR3 runs 14 residues. This CDR3 is CASSAGGMYNEQFF. CDR3 DNA sequence: TGTGCCAGCTCCGCTGGGGGCATGTACAATGAGCAGTTCTTC.

The chain employs TRBV21-1 and TRBJ2-5; TRBD1, the table's D call, was not compared with the DNA. TRBV21-1 is given as a pseudogene. There are 17 residues in the CDR3. The CDR3: CASSSPVKGRHQETQYF. CDR3 DNA sequence: TGTGCCAGCAGCTCACCCGTTAAGGGGCGACACCAAGAGACCCAGTACTTC.

This clone was seen only a few times. This chain uses TRBV7-3 with TRBJ2-3, with TRBD2 as a possible D gene (6 bases). Looked up from germline, CDR1 is SGHTA and CDR2 is FQGTGA. Trimming pared 3 bases from V and 4 bases from J, leaving 11 bases between. The CDR3 spans 14 residues. CDR3 sequence (DNA): TGTGCCAGCAGCTTCGGAAGGGAGGCAGATACGCAGTATTTT. Its translation: CASSFGREADTQYF.

The genes are TRBV7-3 and TRBJ2-5; a weak D match, TRBD2 (5 bases). Per germline, CDR1 SGHTA and CDR2 FQGTGA. The ends were cut back, 5 bases at V and 1 base at J, with 8 bases in the middle. The CDR3 is made up of 13 amino acids. CDR3 DNA sequence: TGTGCCAGCAGCCGTGCGGGCCAAGAGACCCAGTACTTC. It is translated as CASSRAGQETQYF.

This clone was seen more than once but under ten times. Here the CDR3 DNA reads TGTGCCAGCAGCCCCCGGGGTGCGCTAGCGGCCAAAGAGACCCAGTACTTC. Amino acid sequence: CASSPRGALAAKETQYF. The rearrangement uses TRBV7-2 and TRBJ2-5; 7 bases align to TRBD2. With V trimmed by 5 bases and J by 3 bases, 15 bases remained unmatched. The CDR3 contains 17 residues. Germline lookup yields CDR1 SGHTA and CDR2 FQGNSA. The full variable domain, with the rest looked up from reference TRBV7-2 and TRBJ2-5, is GAGVSQSPSNKVTEKGKDVELRCDPISGHTALYWYRQSLGQGLEFLIYFQGNSAPDKSGLPSDRFSAERTGGSVSTLTIQRTQQEDSAVYLCASSPRGALAAKETQYFGPGTRLLVL.

V usage is TRBV15 and J usage is TRBJ2-1; D is tentatively TRBD1 or TRBD2 (6 bases each). Germline CDR1 LNHNV, CDR2 YYDKDF (reference sequence). With 1 base removed from V and 6 bases from J, the gap between germline ends came to 13 bases. This CDR3 has 15 residues. CDR3 bases: TGTGCCACCAGCAGAGGGTGGACAGCGGGCAATGAGCAGTTCTTC. Its translation: CATSRGWTAGNEQFF.